The clone carrying this T cell receptor (beta chain) came up once. Its antigen is unknown. The data belong to a study of CD8 T cells in Susac syndrome. The multiple sclerosis controls were treatment-naive patients, and their relapsing-remitting disease was stable or active. Notes on the study in general: The TCR sequencing and HLA analysis in the study involved a relatively small number of individuals, as the study acknowledged.

An input of roughly 0.45 to 1 ug of RNA was subjected to reverse transcription using random hexamers. TCRdb independently ran MiXCR on the immunoSEQ multiplex PCR reads; one entry per CDR3 protein. The sample shows 350,000 to 550,000 distinct CDR3 sequences, roughly 85% of them seen only once. Germline loops: CDR1 MNHEY, CDR2 SMNVEV (reference sequence). The CDR3 consists of 14 residues. Trimming stripped 6 bases from V and 3 bases from J, with 15 bases between. The receptor's source is a human donor with multiple sclerosis. This chain uses TRBV27 with TRBJ2-7; D is ambiguous. The sample taken for sequencing was CD8+ T cells from PBMCs. CDR3 region: CASRPGMNLYEQYF. The CDR3 region has the DNA TGTGCCAGCAGGCCTGGGATGAATCTCTACGAGCAGTACTTC.